Listed here are 6 T cell receptor beta chains from one sample, sequenced in a study of T cells in Graves' hyperthyroidism and ophthalmopathy. The CDR3 regions of TCR beta were amplified from RNA transcripts. RT-PCR in the first round (using the HTBI primer set) targeted the TCR CDR3. TCRdb itself ran the multiplex PCR reads through MiXCR, one entry per CDR3 protein. Of about 700,000 distinct CDR3 sequences detected, 14% appear once; the ten largest clones hold 10%. The sequenced material came from blood. These receptor sequences come from a woman under 30 with Graves' hyperthyroidism.

The table lists this clonotype with many counts. The chain recombines TRBV11-3 with TRBJ2-3; 8 nucleotides match TRBD2. Germline loops: CDR1 SGHNT, CDR2 YENEEA. V dropped 6 bases and J dropped 5; count of bases not matched to a gene: 7. The CDR3 has 14 residues. CDR3 nucleotide sequence: TGTGCCAGCAGTCTGACTAGCGAGCAAGATACGCAGTATTTT. It codes for CASSLTSEQDTQYF.

This clonotype was observed a few times. This sequence joins TRBV4-1 and TRBJ1-6; tentative D call: TRBD1 (6 bases). The CDR3 is made up of 13 amino acids. V was clipped by 4 bases and J by 13 bases, with 14 bases between them. In germline, CDR1 is MGHRA, CDR2 YSYEKL. The CDR3 DNA reads as TGCGCCAGCAGCCGGCACAGGGCCCGGCCCCTCCACTTT. Translating gives CASSRHRARPLHF.

Comment on this clonotype: A read error may explain this, as a much larger clone is one base away. J is TRBJ2-7 and V is TRBV6-1; the D is unclear. The CDR3 length is 17 residues. In germline, CDR1 is MNHNS, CDR2 SASEGT. The ends were cut back, 1 base at V and 7 bases at J, with 23 bases in the middle. The CDR3 DNA sequence: TGTGCCAGCAGTGAAGGCGTCGCGGCCCCCGGGCCCAATGAGCAGTACTTC. Its protein is CASSEGVAAPGPNEQYF.

This clonotype came up many times. The genes are TRBV7-2 and TRBJ1-5; D is unclear. CDR1 is SGHTA and CDR2 is FQGNSA in the germline V gene. The CDR3 contains 14 residues. V was pared by 5 bases and J by 3 bases, with 11 bases between. CDR3 in amino acids: CASSPHATNQPQHF. CDR3 nucleotides: TGTGCCAGCAGCCCACACGCCACCAATCAGCCCCAGCATTTT.

This chain connects TRBV7-9 to TRBJ2-1; D perhaps matches TRBD2 (6 bases). The germline V and J ends were trimmed by 6 bases and 8 bases, with 17 bases remaining between them. The CDR3 extends over 14 amino acids. Germline assignment: CDR1 SEHNR and CDR2 FQNEAQ (reference sequence). The CDR3: CASRALEGGDEQFF. The CDR3 DNA sequence: TGTGCCAGCAGGGCCCTGGAGGGCGGGGATGAGCAGTTCTTC.

This clonotype has a count of ten or more. The rearrangement uses TRBV4-2 and TRBJ2-5; D may be TRBD2 (6 bases). The CDR3 contains 15 residues. The germline V gene encodes CDR1 LGHNA and CDR2 YNFKEQ. Trimming took off 0 bases at V and 7 bases at J, with 15 bases between the two ends. The CDR3 DNA reads TGTGCCAGCAGCCAAGAGCCGGGAGCCCGGTGGACCCAGTACTTC. Translated, it gives CASSQEPGARWTQYF.